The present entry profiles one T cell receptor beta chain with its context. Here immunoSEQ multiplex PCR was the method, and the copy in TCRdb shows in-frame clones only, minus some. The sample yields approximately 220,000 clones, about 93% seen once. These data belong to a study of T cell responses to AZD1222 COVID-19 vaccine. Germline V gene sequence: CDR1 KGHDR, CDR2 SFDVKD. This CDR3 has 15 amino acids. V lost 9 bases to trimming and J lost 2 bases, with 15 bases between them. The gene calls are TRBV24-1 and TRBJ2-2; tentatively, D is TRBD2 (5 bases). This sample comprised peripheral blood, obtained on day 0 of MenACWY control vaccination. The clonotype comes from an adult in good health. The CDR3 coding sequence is TGTGCCACCGCCCCCCGGGGATCCAACACCGGGGAGCTGTTTTTT. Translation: CATAPRGSNTGELFF.